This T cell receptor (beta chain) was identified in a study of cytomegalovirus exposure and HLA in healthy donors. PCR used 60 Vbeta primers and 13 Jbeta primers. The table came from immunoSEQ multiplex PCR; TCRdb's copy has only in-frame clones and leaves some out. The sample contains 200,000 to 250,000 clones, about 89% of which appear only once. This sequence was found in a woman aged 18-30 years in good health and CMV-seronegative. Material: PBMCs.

The CDR3 spells CASSKGGSGGPEETQYF. The DNA for the CDR3 is TGTGCCAGCAGCAAAGGAGGTAGCGGGGGGCCGGAAGAGACCCAGTACTTC. The chain is built from TRBV21-1 and TRBJ2-5; the table's D call, TRBD2, has no DNA check behind it. TRBV21-1 is shown as a pseudogene. The CDR3 totals 17 residues.